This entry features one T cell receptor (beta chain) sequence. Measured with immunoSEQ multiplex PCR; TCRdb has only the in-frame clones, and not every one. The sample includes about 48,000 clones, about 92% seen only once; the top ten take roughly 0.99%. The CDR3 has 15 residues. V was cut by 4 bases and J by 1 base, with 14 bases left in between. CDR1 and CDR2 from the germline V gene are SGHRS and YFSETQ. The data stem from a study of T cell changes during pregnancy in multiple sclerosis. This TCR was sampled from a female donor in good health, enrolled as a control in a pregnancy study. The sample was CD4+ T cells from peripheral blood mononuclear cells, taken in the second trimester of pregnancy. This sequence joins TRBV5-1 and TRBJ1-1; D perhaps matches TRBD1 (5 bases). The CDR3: CASSIATAKNTEAFF. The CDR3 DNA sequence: TGCGCCAGCAGCATCGCGACAGCAAAGAACACTGAAGCTTTCTTT.